This is a list of T cell receptor beta chains from one sample in a study of CD8+ T cells in alopecia areata. The protocol was immunoSEQ multiplex PCR, while the TCRdb copy is restricted to in-frame clones and leaves out a portion. The data hold around 140,000 clones, with about 47% observed a single time. The sample in question was CD4+ T cells sorted from blood, obtained at week 0. The receptor source for this set is a human donor with alopecia areata. The CDR3 runs from the conserved cysteine through the conserved F or W. A D gene is named only where the DNA matches it firmly. Clone size, where shown, is once, few, many, or a class for clones that have expanded.

J gene | V gene | clone size | D gene | CDR3 DNA | CDR3 protein
TRBJ1-1 | TRBV4-2 | - | TRBD1 | TGTGCCAGCAGCGGTGGGACAGGGACTGAAGCTTTCTTT | CASSGGTGTEAFF
TRBJ2-1 | TRBV2 | few | TRBD2 | TGTGCCAGCAGTGAAGCGTCCATTAGCGGGAGAAGGGGGCAGTTCTTC | CASSEASISGRRGQFF
TRBJ1-2 | TRBV29-1 | few | - | TGCAGCGTTGAAGATCCGGACGGGCCGGGGGGCTACACCTTC | CSVEDPDGPGGYTF
TRBJ2-3 | TRBV5-1 | once | TRBD2 | TGCGCCAGCAGCTTCGGGGCCCTAGCGGGAGTCGCAGATACGCAGTATTTT | CASSFGALAGVADTQYF
TRBJ2-7 | TRBV7-2 | - | - | TGTGCCAGCAACCGTCTAGGGTCCTACGAGCAGTACTTC | CASNRLGSYEQYF
TRBJ2-5 | TRBV15 | few | TRBD1 | TGTGCCACCAGGCCCGACAGGGGGCTAGCTACCCAGTACTTC | CATRPDRGLATQYF
TRBJ1-5 | TRBV18 | few | - | TGTGCCAGCTCCTTCTCCCGGGATCAGCCCCAGCATTTT | CASSFSRDQPQHF
TRBJ2-2 | TRBV29-1 | - | TRBD2 | TGCAGCGTTGAAGATAGGACTAGCGGGTCGAACGGGGAGCTGTTTTTT | CSVEDRTSGSNGELFF
TRBJ2-3 | TRBV7-2 | - | TRBD2 | TGTGCCAGCAGCTTGAGCGGGAGGGCCGATACGCAGTATTTT | CASSLSGRADTQYF
TRBJ2-3 | TRBV29-1 | - | TRBD2 | TGCAGCGTTGGAGGACCCCGGACTAGCGGAACAGATACGCAGTATTTT | CSVGGPRTSGTDTQYF
TRBJ1-2 | TRBV7-9 | few | - | TGTGCCAGCAGCTTAAGTTCGGGGAACTTCTATGGCTACACCTTC | CASSLSSGNFYGYTF
TRBJ2-7 | TRBV28 | - | TRBD1 | TGTGCCAGCGCCCTCGAGGGACAGGGGGTGGGCGAGCAGTACTTC | CASALEGQGVGEQYF
TRBJ2-7 | TRBV7-9 | - | TRBD1 | TGTGCCAGCAGCTTAGGGACAGGCACCTACGAGCAGTACTTC | CASSLGTGTYEQYF
TRBJ1-5 | TRBV6-5 | - | - | TGTGCCAGCACAACCAGGGTCGACCAGCCCCAGCATTTT | CASTTRVDQPQHF
TRBJ2-6 | TRBV12-2 | - | - | TGTGCAAGTCGCTTAGTAGCCCCGGGATATGCTGGGGCCAACGTCCTGACTTTC | CASRLVAPGYAGANVLTF
TRBJ1-1 | TRBV30 | - | - | TGTGCCTGGAGTGTCCTGAACACTGAAGCTTTCTTT | CAWSVLNTEAFF
TRBJ2-1 | TRBV30 | - | TRBD2 | TGTGCCTGGAGTCGTGGGACTAGCGGGACGATCGATGAGCAGTTCTTC | CAWSRGTSGTIDEQFF
TRBJ2-1 | TRBV2 | - | TRBD2 | TGTGCCAGCGGGCGTGAGGCGGGAGGGGGGTTCTTC | CASGREAGGGFF
TRBJ2-2 | TRBV11-2 | - | - | TGTGCCAGCAGCTTAGGCGCAACCGGGGAGCTGTTTTTT | CASSLGATGELFF
TRBJ1-5 | TRBV30 | - | - | TGTGCCTGGAGTCCGGGTAGTAGCAATCAGCCCCAGCATTTT | CAWSPGSSNQPQHF